What follows describes a single T cell receptor beta chain. There are 12 residues in the CDR3. Trimming removed 3 bases from V and 7 bases from J, with 10 bases in between. The sample belongs to a study of blood T cell repertoires in COVID-19. About the research overall: In each case, the material was cDNA or gDNA derived from T cells, B-cell-depleted T cells, or PBMCs.

How the authors handled the data: Reference gene primers were amplified, and this amplification served to estimate nucleated cell counts. Sequencing used immunoSEQ multiplex PCR; TCRdb keeps in-frame clones, though not all of them. The D gene and trimming were derived from the DNA, and the V and J assignments and clone size from that table. The data hold 300,000 to 500,000 clones, with approximately 90% observed a single time. V usage is TRBV12-3 or TRBV12-4 and J usage is TRBJ2-7; D unresolved. This receptor was obtained from a woman between 25 and 40 years old with acute COVID-19. Sequencing was carried out using PBMCs or T cells enriched from blood (not recorded which). The CDR3 sequence: CASSLGRIEQYF. Here the CDR3 DNA reads TGTGCCAGCAGTTTGGGCCGCATTGAGCAGTACTTC.